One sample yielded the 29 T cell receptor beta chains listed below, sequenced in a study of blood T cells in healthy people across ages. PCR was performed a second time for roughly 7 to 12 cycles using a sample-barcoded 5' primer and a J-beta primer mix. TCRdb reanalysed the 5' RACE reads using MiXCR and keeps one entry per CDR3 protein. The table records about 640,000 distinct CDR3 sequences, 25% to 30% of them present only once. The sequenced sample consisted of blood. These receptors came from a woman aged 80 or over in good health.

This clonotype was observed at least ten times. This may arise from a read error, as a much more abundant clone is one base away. CDR3: CSVTNNGGSGANVRTF. The DNA of the CDR3 is TGCAGCGTGACCAATAATGGGGGATCTGGGGCCAACGTCCGGACTTTC. The chain links TRBV29-1 to TRBJ2-6; D possibly uses TRBD1 or TRBD2 (5 bases each). The CDR3 sequence is 16 residues long. CDR1 is SQVTM, CDR2 ANQGSEA, per germline.

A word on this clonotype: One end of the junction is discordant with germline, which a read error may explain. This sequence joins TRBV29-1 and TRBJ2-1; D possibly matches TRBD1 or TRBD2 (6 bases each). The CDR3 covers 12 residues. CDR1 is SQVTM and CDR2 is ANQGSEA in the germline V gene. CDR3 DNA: TGCAGTGTTGAAAGGGGGGTTAATGAGCAGTTCTTC. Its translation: CSVERGVNEQFF.

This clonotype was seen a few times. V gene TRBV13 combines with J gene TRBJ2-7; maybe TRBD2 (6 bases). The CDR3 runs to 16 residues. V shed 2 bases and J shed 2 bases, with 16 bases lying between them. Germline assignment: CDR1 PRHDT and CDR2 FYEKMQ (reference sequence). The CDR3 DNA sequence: TGTGCCAGCAGCTTACATTCCGGGGGACCACCCTACGAGCAGTACTTC. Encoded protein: CASSLHSGGPPYEQYF.

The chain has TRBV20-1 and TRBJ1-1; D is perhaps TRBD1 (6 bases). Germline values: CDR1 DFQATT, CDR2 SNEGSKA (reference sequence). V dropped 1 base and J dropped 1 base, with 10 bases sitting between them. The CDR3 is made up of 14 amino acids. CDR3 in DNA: TGCAGTGCTAGAGTCCAGGGGCAGAACACTGAAGCTTTCTTT. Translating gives CSARVQGQNTEAFF.

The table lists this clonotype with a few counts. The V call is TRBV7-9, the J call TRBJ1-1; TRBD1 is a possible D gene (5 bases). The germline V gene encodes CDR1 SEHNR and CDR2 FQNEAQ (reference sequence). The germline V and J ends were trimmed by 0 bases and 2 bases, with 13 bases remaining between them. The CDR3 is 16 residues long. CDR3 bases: TGTGCCAGCAGCTTAGCGCTGGGACGACGTAACACTGAAGCTTTCTTT. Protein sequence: CASSLALGRRNTEAFF.

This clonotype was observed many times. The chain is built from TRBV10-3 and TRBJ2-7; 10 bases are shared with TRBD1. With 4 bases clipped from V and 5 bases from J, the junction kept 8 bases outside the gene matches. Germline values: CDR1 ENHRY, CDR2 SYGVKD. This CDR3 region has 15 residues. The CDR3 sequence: CAISGRDRGSDEQYF. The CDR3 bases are TGTGCCATCAGTGGGAGGGACAGGGGATCGGACGAGCAGTACTTC.

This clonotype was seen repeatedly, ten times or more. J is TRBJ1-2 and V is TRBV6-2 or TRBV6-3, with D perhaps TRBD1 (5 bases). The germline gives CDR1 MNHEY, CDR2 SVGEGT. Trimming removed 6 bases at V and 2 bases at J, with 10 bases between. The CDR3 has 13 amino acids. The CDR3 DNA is TGTGCCAGCAGCCAAACAGGAAACTATGGCTACACCTTC. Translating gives CASSQTGNYGYTF.

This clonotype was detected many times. CDR3 coding DNA: TGTGCCACCAGCAGAGATCGGGTTGTGCTAGCGGGGTTCAATGAGCAGTTCTTC. Translated: CATSRDRVVLAGFNEQFF. The rearrangement joins TRBV15 to TRBJ2-1, with 9 bases fitting TRBD2. In germline, CDR1 is LNHNV, CDR2 YYDKDF (reference sequence). The CDR3 has 18 amino acids. J lost 6 bases, V lost 0 bases, and 12 bases had no gene match.

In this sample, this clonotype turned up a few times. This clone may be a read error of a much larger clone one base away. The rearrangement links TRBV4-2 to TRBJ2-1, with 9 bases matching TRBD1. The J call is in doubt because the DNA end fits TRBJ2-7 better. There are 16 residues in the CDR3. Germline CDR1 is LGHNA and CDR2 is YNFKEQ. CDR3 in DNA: TGTGCCAGCAGCCTGGGGACCGGGACAGGGTACAATGAGCAGTACTTC. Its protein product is CASSLGTGTGYNEQYF.

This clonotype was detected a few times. The CDR3 here is CASSEAQGLEGYTF. The CDR3 nucleotides are TGTGCCAGCAGTGAAGCGCAGGGGCTAGAAGGCTACACCTTC. The chain has TRBV6-1 and TRBJ1-2; tentatively, D is TRBD1 (6 bases). Trimming took 0 bases from V and 8 from J, leaving 13 bases between them. From germline, CDR1 is MNHNS and CDR2 SASEGT. This CDR3 region has 14 residues.

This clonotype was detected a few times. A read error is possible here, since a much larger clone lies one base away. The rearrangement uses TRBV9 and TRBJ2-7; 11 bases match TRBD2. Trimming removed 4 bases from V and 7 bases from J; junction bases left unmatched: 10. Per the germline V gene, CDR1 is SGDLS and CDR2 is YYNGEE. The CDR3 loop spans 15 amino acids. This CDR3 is CASSSSGGYHNEQYF. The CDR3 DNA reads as TGTGCCAGCAGCTCTAGCGGGGGGTACCACAATGAGCAGTACTTC.

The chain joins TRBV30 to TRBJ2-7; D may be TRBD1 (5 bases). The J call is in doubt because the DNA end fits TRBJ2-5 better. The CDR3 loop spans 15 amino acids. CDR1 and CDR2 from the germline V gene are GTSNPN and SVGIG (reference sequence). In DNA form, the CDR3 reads TGTGCCTGGAGTGTACGACAGAGGAACCGAGAGACCCAGTACTTC. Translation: CAWSVRQRNRETQYF.

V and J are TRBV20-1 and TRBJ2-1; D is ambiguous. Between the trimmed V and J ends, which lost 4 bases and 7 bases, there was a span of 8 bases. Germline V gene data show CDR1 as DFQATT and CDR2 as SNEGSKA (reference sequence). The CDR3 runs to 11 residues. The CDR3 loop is CSATGLNEQFF. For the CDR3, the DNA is TGCAGTGCTACTGGGTTAAATGAGCAGTTCTTC.

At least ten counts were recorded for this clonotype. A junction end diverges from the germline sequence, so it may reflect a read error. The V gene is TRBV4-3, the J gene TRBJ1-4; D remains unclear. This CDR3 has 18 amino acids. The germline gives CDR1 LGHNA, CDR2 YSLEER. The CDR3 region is CASSQDLLIGSTYEKLFF. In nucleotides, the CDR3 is TGCGCCAGCAGCCAAGATCTCCTCATCGGGTCAACTTATGAAAAACTGTTTTTT.

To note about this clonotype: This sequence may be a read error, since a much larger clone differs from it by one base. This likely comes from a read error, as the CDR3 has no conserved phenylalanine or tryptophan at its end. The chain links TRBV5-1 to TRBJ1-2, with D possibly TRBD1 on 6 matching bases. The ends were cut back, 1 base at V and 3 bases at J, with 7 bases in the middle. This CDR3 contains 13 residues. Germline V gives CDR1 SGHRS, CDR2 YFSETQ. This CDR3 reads CASSLNRDYGYTV. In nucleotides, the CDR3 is TGCGCCAGCAGCTTGAACAGGGACTATGGCTACACCGTC.

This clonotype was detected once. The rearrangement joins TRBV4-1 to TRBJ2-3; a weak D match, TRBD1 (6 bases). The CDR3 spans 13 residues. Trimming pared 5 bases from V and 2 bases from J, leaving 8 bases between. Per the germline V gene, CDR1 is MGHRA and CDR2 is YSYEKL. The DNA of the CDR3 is TGCGCCAGCAGCGGACAGTACACAGATACGCAGTATTTT. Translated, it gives CASSGQYTDTQYF.

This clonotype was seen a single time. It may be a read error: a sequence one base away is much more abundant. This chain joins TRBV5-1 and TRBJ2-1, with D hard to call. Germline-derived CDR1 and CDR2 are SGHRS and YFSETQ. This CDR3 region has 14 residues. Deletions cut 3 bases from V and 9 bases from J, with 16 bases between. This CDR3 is CASSWTTLPTEQFF. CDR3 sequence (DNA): TGCGCCAGCAGCTGGACGACTCTTCCGACTGAGCAGTTCTTC. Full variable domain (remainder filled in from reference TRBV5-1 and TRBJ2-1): KAGVTQTPRYLIKTRGQQVTLSCSPISGHRSVSWYQQTPGQGLQFLFEYFSETQRNKGNFPGRFSGRQFSNSRSEMNVSTLELGDSALYLCASSWTTLPTEQFFGPGTRLTVL.

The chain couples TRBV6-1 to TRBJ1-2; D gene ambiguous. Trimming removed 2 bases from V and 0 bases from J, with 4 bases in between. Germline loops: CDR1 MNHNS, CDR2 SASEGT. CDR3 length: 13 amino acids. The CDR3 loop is CASSELTNYGYTF. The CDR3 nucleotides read TGTGCCAGCAGTGAATTAACTAACTATGGCTACACCTTC.

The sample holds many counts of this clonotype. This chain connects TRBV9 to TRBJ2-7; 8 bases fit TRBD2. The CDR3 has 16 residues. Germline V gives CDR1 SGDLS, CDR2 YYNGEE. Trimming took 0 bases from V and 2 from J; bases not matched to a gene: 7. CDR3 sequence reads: CASSVGPGGGTYEQYF. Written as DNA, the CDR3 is TGTGCCAGCAGCGTAGGACCGGGGGGGGGAACCTACGAGCAGTACTTC.

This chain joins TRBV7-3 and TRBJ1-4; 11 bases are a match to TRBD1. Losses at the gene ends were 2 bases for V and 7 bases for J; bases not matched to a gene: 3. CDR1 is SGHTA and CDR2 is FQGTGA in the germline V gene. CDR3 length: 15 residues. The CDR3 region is CASSLSGTGGEKLFF. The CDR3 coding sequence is TGTGCCAGCAGCTTATCTGGGACAGGGGGTGAAAAACTGTTTTTT.

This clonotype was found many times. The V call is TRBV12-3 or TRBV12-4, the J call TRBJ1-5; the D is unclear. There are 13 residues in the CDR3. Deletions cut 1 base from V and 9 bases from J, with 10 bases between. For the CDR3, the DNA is TGTGCCAGCAGTTTAGGGACCGACGGGCCCCAGCATTTT. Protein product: CASSLGTDGPQHF.

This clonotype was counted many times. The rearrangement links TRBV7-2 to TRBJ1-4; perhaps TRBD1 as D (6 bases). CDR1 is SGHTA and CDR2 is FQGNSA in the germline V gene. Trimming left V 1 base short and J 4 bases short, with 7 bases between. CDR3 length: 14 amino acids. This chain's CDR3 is CASSLGQVNEKLFF. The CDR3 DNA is TGTGCCAGCAGCTTAGGACAGGTTAATGAAAAACTGTTTTTT.

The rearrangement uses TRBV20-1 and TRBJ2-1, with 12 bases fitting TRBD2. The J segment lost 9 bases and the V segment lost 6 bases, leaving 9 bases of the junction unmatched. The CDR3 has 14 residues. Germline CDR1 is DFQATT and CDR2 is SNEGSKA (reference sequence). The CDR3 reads CSAGASGGAGEQFF. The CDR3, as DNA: TGCAGTGCGGGGGCTAGCGGGGGGGCAGGTGAGCAGTTCTTC.

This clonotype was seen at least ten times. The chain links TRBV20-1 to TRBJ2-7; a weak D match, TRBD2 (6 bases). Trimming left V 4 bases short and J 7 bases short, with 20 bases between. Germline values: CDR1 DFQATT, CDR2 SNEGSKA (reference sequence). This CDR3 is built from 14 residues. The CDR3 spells CSANRLVRFEEQYF. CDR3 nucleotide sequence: TGCAGTGCTAACCGACTAGTGAGATTTGAGGAGCAGTACTTC.

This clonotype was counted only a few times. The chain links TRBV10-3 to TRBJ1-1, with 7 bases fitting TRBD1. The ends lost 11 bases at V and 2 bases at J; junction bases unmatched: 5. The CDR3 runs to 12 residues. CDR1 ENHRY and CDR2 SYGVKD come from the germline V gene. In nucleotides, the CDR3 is TGTGCCGTCGGGACAGCCAACACTGAAGCTTTCTTT. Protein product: CAVGTANTEAFF.

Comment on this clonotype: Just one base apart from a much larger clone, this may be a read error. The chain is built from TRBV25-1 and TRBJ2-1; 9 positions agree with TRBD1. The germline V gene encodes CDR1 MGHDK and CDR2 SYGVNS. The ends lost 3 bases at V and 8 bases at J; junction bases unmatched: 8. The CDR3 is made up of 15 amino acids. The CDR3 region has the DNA TGTGCCAGCAGTGATCCCGGGACAGGGATAGATGAGCAGTTCTTC. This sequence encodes CASSDPGTGIDEQFF.

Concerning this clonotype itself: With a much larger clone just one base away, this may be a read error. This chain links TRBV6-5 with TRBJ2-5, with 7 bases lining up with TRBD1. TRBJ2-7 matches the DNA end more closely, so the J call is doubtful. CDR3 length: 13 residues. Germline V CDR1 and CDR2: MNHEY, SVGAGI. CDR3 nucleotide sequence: TGTGCCGGCAGTTACGACAGGGTTTTCGAGCAGTACTTC. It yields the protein CAGSYDRVFEQYF.

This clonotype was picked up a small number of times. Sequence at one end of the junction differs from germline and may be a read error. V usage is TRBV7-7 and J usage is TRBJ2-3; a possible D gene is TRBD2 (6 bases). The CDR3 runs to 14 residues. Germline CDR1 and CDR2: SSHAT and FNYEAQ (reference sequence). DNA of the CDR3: TGTGCCAGCAGCCAGACTACTAGCACAGATACGCGGTATTTT. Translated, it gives CASSQTTSTDTRYF.

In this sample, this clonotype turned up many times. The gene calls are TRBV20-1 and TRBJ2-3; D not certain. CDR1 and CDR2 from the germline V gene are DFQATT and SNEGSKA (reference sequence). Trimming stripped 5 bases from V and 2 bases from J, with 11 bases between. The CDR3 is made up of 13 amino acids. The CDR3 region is CSAPEKNTDTQYF. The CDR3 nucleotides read TGCAGTGCTCCGGAGAAGAACACAGATACGCAGTATTTT.